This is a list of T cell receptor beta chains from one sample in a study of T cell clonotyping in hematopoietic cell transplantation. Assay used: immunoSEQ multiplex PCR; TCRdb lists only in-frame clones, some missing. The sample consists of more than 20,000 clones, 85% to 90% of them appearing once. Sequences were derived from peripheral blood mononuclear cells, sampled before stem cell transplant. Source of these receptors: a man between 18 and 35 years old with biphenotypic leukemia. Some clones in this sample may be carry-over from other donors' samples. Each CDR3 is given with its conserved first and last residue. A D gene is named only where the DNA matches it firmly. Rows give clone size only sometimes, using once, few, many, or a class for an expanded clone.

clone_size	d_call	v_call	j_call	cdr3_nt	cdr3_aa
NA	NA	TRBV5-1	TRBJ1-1	TGCGCCAGCAGTACACTGGCTGAAATGAACACTGAAGCTTTCTTT	CASSTLAEMNTEAFF
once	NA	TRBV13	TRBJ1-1	TGTGCCAGCAGCCTGGAAGGGAACACTGAAGCTTTCTTT	CASSLEGNTEAFF
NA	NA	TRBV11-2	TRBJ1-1	TGTGCCAGCAGCTTAATGACAGGACCCGAAGCTTTCTTT	CASSLMTGPEAFF
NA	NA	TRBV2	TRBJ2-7	TGTGCCAGCAGTGAAGGACAGACCTACGAGCAGTACTTC	CASSEGQTYEQYF
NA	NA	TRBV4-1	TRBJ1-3	TGCGCCAGCAGCCAAAAGATCGGCAGGGGAGTATCGGGTGGAAACACCATATATTTT	CASSQKIGRGVSGGNTIYF
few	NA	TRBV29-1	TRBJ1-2	TGCAGCGTTGAAGATACGGGATCTCGTGGCTACACCTTC	CSVEDTGSRGYTF
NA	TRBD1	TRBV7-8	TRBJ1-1	TGTGCCAGCAGCACTAGACAGGGCCCTGAAGCTTTCTTT	CASSTRQGPEAFF
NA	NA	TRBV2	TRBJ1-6	TGTGCCAGCAGTGAAAGGGGGGGGGCAGGTTTGAATTCACCCCTCCACTTT	CASSERGGAGLNSPLHF
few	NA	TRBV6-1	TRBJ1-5	TGTGCCAGCACAGGTGAGGAAGGAAGCAATCAGCCCCAGCATTTT	CASTGEEGSNQPQHF
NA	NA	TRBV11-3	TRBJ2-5	TGTGCCAGCAGCCCTGATAGGGGGGGAAATCAAGAGACCCAGTACTTC	CASSPDRGGNQETQYF
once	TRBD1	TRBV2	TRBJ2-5	TGTGCCAGCAGTGAATCCGGACAGGGGAAGACCCAGTACTTC	CASSESGQGKTQYF
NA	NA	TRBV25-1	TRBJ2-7	TGTGCCAGCAGTGACCCACCCCGCAACGAGCAGTACTTC	CASSDPPRNEQYF
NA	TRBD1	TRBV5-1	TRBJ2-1	TGCGCCAGCAGCCCGCGACAGGGGTCCTACAATGAGCAGTTCTTC	CASSPRQGSYNEQFF
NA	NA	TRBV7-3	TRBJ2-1	TGTGCCAGCAGCTTTGGGCTAGGGCCATCCTACAATGAGCAGTTCTTC	CASSFGLGPSYNEQFF
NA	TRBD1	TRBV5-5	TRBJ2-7	TGTGCCAGCAGCTTCGCAACAGGGGGCTCCTACGAGCAGTACTTC	CASSFATGGSYEQYF
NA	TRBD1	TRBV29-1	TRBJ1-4	TGCAGCGTCCCGGACAGGGGGAATGAAAAACTGTTTTTT	CSVPDRGNEKLFF
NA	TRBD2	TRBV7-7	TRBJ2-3	TGTGCCAGCAGCTCTAGGGAGGGAAACACAGATACGCAGTATTTT	CASSSREGNTDTQYF
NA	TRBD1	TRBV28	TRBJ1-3	TGTGCCAGCAGTTTAAAGGGGGCGACGGGAAACACCATATATTTT	CASSLKGATGNTIYF
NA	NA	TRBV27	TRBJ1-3	TGTGCCAGCAGCCCCGGGTCCTCTGGAAACACCATATATTTT	CASSPGSSGNTIYF
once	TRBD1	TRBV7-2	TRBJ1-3	TGTGCCAGCAGTTTAACCGGGACAGGCAACTCTGGAAACACCATATATTTT	CASSLTGTGNSGNTIYF
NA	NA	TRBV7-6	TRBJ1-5	TGTGCCAGCAGCCTAGGGGGATATAGCAATCAGCCCCAGCATTTT	CASSLGGYSNQPQHF
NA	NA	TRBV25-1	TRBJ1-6	TGTGCCAGCAGAACGGGGGGAAATTCACCCCTCCACTTT	CASRTGGNSPLHF
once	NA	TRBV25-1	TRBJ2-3	TGTGCCAGCAGTGCCCGCTGGGGGATAGGCACAGATACGCAGTATTTT	CASSARWGIGTDTQYF
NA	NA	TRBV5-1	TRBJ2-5	TGCGCCAGCAGCCCCAATTCCGGGGGGCAGGAGACCCAGTACTTC	CASSPNSGGQETQYF
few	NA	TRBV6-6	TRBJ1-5	TGTGCCAGCATCGACAGGCTTAGCAATCAGCCCCAGCATTTT	CASIDRLSNQPQHF
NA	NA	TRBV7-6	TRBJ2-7	TGTGCCAGCAGCCCGGACAGCTACCTCTACGAGCAGTACTTC	CASSPDSYLYEQYF
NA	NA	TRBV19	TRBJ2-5	TGTGCCAGTAGTATCAACAGTCAAGAGACCCAGTACTTC	CASSINSQETQYF
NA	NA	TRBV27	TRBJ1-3	TGTGCCAGCAGTTTATCCGCCGGGGGGTCGGGAAACACCATATATTTT	CASSLSAGGSGNTIYF
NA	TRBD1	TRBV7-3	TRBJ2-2	TGTGCCAGCAGCCGGGACAGGGGGGGAACCGGGGAGCTGTTTTTT	CASSRDRGGTGELFF
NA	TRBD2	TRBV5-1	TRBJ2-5	TGCGCCAGCAGCTCGGGACTAGCCATAGAAGAGACCCAGTACTTC	CASSSGLAIEETQYF
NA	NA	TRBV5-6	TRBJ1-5	TGTGCCAGCAGCTTGAATTGGTGGGATAATCAGCCCCAGCATTTT	CASSLNWWDNQPQHF
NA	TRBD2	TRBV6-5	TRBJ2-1	TGTGCCAGCAGTTACGGACTAGCGGCTGGGGATGAGCAGTTCTTC	CASSYGLAAGDEQFF
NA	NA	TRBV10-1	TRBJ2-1	TGCGCCAGCAGTGTGGCTCTAGAGCCCAATGAGCAGTTCTTC	CASSVALEPNEQFF
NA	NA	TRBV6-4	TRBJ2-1	TGTGCCAGCAGTGCCCTAGGAGGGAATCTCAATGAGCAGTTCTTC	CASSALGGNLNEQFF
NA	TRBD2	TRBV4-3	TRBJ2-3	TGCGCCAGCAGCCAAGGGTTACTAGCGGGAGGGCCTGGAATAGCGGATACGCAGTATTTT	CASSQGLLAGGPGIADTQYF